These T cell receptor beta chains were read from a single sample in a study of shared clonotypes between healthy human individuals. The data were produced by immunoSEQ multiplex PCR, yet TCRdb's version contains in-frame clones alone and is incomplete. The sample holds hundreds of thousands of clones, 95% to 96% seen once. Input material: naive CD8+ T cells sorted from blood. Every receptor here comes from a young woman in good health. The CDR3 runs from the conserved cysteine through the conserved F or W. A D gene is named only where the DNA matches it firmly. Only some rows state a clone size, as once, few, many or a class for expanded clones.

j_gene: TRBJ2-7; abundance: once; len: 15; d_gene: TRBD2; v_gene: TRBV9; CDR3aa: CASSPLLEGAGEQYF; CDR3nt: TGTGCCAGCAGCCCCCTTCTGGAGGGAGCGGGGGAGCAGTACTTC
j_gene: TRBJ2-5; abundance: .; len: 15; d_gene: .; v_gene: TRBV28; CDR3aa: CASSFVDYPQETQYF; CDR3nt: TGTGCCAGCAGTTTTGTGGACTACCCCCAAGAGACCCAGTACTTC
j_gene: TRBJ2-2; abundance: .; len: 14; d_gene: TRBD1; v_gene: TRBV28; CDR3aa: CASRGTGTTGELFF; CDR3nt: TGTGCCAGCAGGGGGACAGGGACAACCGGGGAGCTGTTTTTT
j_gene: TRBJ2-5; abundance: once; len: 18; d_gene: .; v_gene: TRBV5-6; CDR3aa: CASSSAAWDHRPEGTQYF; CDR3nt: TGTGCCAGCAGCTCGGCGGCATGGGACCACAGGCCGGAGGGGACCCAGTACTTC
j_gene: TRBJ1-3; abundance: .; len: 15; d_gene: .; v_gene: TRBV6-5; CDR3aa: CASRERGRAGNTIYF; CDR3nt: TGTGCCAGCAGAGAACGGGGTCGGGCTGGAAACACCATATATTTT
j_gene: TRBJ2-1; abundance: .; len: 15; d_gene: TRBD2; v_gene: TRBV15; CDR3aa: CATSATAGVFDEQFF; CDR3nt: TGTGCCACCAGCGCGACAGCGGGAGTTTTTGATGAGCAGTTCTTC
j_gene: TRBJ2-1; abundance: .; len: 16; d_gene: .; v_gene: TRBV27; CDR3aa: CASSQITSYSYNEQFF; CDR3nt: TGTGCCAGCAGCCAAATAACTAGCTACTCCTACAATGAGCAGTTCTTC
j_gene: TRBJ1-1; abundance: .; len: 12; d_gene: .; v_gene: TRBV7-9; CDR3aa: CATDRPNTEAFF; CDR3nt: TGTGCCACAGACAGGCCGAACACTGAAGCTTTCTTT
j_gene: TRBJ1-1; abundance: once; len: 15; d_gene: .; v_gene: TRBV6-5; CDR3aa: CASTNPGGGHTEAFF; CDR3nt: TGTGCCAGCACCAACCCGGGCGGCGGGCACACTGAAGCTTTCTTT
j_gene: TRBJ1-1; abundance: .; len: 16; d_gene: .; v_gene: TRBV7-9; CDR3aa: CASSLGRAHLSGEAFF; CDR3nt: TGTGCCAGCAGCTTGGGCAGGGCCCATCTCAGCGGTGAAGCTTTCTTT
j_gene: TRBJ1-2; abundance: .; len: 15; d_gene: .; v_gene: TRBV5-8; CDR3aa: CASSFAPASNYGYTF; CDR3nt: TGTGCCAGCAGCTTTGCGCCCGCGTCTAACTATGGCTACACCTTC
j_gene: TRBJ1-2; abundance: .; len: 12; d_gene: .; v_gene: TRBV5-6; CDR3aa: CASSAGTYGYTF; CDR3nt: TGTGCCAGCAGCGCGGGCACCTATGGCTACACCTTC
j_gene: TRBJ2-3; abundance: .; len: 14; d_gene: TRBD2; v_gene: TRBV30; CDR3aa: CAWGLATSTDTQYF; CDR3nt: TGTGCCTGGGGACTAGCGACAAGCACAGATACGCAGTATTTT
j_gene: TRBJ2-3; abundance: .; len: 16; d_gene: .; v_gene: TRBV19; CDR3aa: CASSILLAQPLDTQYF; CDR3nt: TGTGCCAGTAGTATCCTCCTAGCGCAACCCCTCGATACGCAGTATTTT
j_gene: TRBJ2-7; abundance: .; len: 14; d_gene: .; v_gene: TRBV6-1; CDR3aa: CASSDTPRSYEQYF; CDR3nt: TGTGCCAGCAGTGATACCCCACGCTCCTACGAGCAGTACTTC
j_gene: TRBJ2-1; abundance: .; len: 17; d_gene: TRBD2; v_gene: TRBV9; CDR3aa: CASSVGASGRPIEEQFF; CDR3nt: TGTGCCAGCAGCGTAGGGGCTAGCGGGAGGCCAATAGAGGAGCAGTTCTTC
j_gene: TRBJ1-5; abundance: once; len: 14; d_gene: .; v_gene: TRBV5-6; CDR3aa: CASSLGGGHQPQHF; CDR3nt: TGTGCCAGCAGCTTGGGTGGGGGGCATCAGCCCCAGCATTTT
j_gene: TRBJ2-7; abundance: .; len: 17; d_gene: TRBD2; v_gene: TRBV7-8; CDR3aa: CASSPGLAGGSPYEQYF; CDR3nt: TGTGCCAGCAGCCCGGGACTAGCGGGAGGGTCCCCCTACGAGCAGTACTTC
j_gene: TRBJ2-2; abundance: once; len: 13; d_gene: .; v_gene: TRBV27; CDR3aa: CASSPPLAGELFF; CDR3nt: TGTGCCAGCAGTCCTCCACTCGCCGGGGAGCTGTTTTTT
j_gene: TRBJ1-1; abundance: .; len: 17; d_gene: .; v_gene: TRBV27; CDR3aa: CASSPVRVLRAVTEAFF; CDR3nt: TGTGCCAGCAGTCCCGTCAGGGTACTTAGGGCCGTGACTGAAGCTTTCTTT
j_gene: TRBJ2-1; abundance: .; len: 16; d_gene: .; v_gene: TRBV28; CDR3aa: CASSLDGVLAHNEQFF; CDR3nt: TGTGCCAGCAGTTTAGATGGGGTTCTAGCTCACAATGAGCAGTTCTTC
j_gene: TRBJ2-2; abundance: .; len: 16; d_gene: .; v_gene: TRBV10-1; CDR3aa: CASSPVGGENTGELFF; CDR3nt: TGCGCCAGCAGCCCGGTGGGGGGCGAGAACACCGGGGAGCTGTTTTTT
j_gene: TRBJ2-1; abundance: .; len: 13; d_gene: .; v_gene: TRBV27; CDR3aa: CASSSFAANEQFF; CDR3nt: TGTGCCAGCAGTTCGTTTGCGGCCAATGAGCAGTTCTTC
j_gene: TRBJ2-3; abundance: .; len: 16; d_gene: TRBD2; v_gene: TRBV28; CDR3aa: CASSPTYGGSVDTQYF; CDR3nt: TGTGCCAGCAGCCCTACTTACGGCGGGAGCGTAGATACGCAGTATTTT
j_gene: TRBJ2-7; abundance: once; len: 15; d_gene: TRBD2; v_gene: TRBV28; CDR3aa: CASSFRLAGVYEQYF; CDR3nt: TGTGCCAGCAGTTTTCGACTAGCGGGGGTCTACGAGCAGTACTTC
j_gene: TRBJ1-2; abundance: .; len: 14; d_gene: .; v_gene: TRBV28; CDR3aa: CASSPGEGYYGYTF; CDR3nt: TGTGCCAGCAGCCCCGGGGAGGGGTACTATGGCTACACCTTC
j_gene: TRBJ2-7; abundance: .; len: 17; d_gene: TRBD2; v_gene: TRBV29-1; CDR3aa: CSVEGFTGTSGTYEQYF; CDR3nt: TGCAGCGTTGAAGGCTTCACCGGGACTAGCGGGACCTACGAGCAGTACTTC
j_gene: TRBJ2-5; abundance: .; len: 15; d_gene: .; v_gene: TRBV2; CDR3aa: CASSDGLASGETQYF; CDR3nt: TGTGCCAGCAGTGATGGTCTAGCCTCCGGCGAGACCCAGTACTTC
j_gene: TRBJ2-1; abundance: .; len: 16; d_gene: .; v_gene: TRBV4-1; CDR3aa: CASSQVDADIDNEQFF; CDR3nt: TGCGCCAGCAGTCAAGTGGATGCTGACATCGACAATGAGCAGTTCTTC
j_gene: TRBJ1-1; abundance: once; len: 12; d_gene: .; v_gene: TRBV29-1; CDR3aa: CSVDNRDPEAFF; CDR3nt: TGCAGCGTTGATAACAGGGATCCTGAAGCTTTCTTT
j_gene: TRBJ1-4; abundance: .; len: 17; d_gene: TRBD1; v_gene: TRBV25-1; CDR3aa: CASSPLRQGARNEKLFF; CDR3nt: TGTGCCAGCAGCCCACTCCGACAGGGGGCTAGGAATGAAAAACTGTTTTTT
j_gene: TRBJ2-7; abundance: .; len: 14; d_gene: .; v_gene: TRBV18; CDR3aa: CASSPRGPTYEQYF; CDR3nt: TGTGCCAGCTCACCTAGGGGCCCCACCTACGAGCAGTACTTC
j_gene: TRBJ1-5; abundance: .; len: 13; d_gene: .; v_gene: TRBV15; CDR3aa: CATSRGGDQPQHF; CDR3nt: TGTGCCACCAGCAGAGGGGGGGATCAGCCCCAGCATTTT
j_gene: TRBJ2-7; abundance: .; len: 14; d_gene: .; v_gene: TRBV14; CDR3aa: CASSQGSWGYEQYF; CDR3nt: TGTGCCAGCAGCCAAGGGTCTTGGGGTTACGAGCAGTACTTC
j_gene: TRBJ2-7; abundance: .; len: 17; d_gene: TRBD2; v_gene: TRBV2; CDR3aa: CASSETQRTSGRHEQYF; CDR3nt: TGTGCCAGCAGTGAAACCCAACGGACTAGCGGGAGACACGAGCAGTACTTC
j_gene: TRBJ2-5; abundance: .; len: 15; d_gene: .; v_gene: TRBV7-9; CDR3aa: CASSPPSVSRETQYF; CDR3nt: TGTGCCAGCAGCCCCCCCAGCGTCTCACGAGAGACCCAGTACTTC
j_gene: TRBJ2-7; abundance: .; len: 14; d_gene: TRBD1; v_gene: TRBV27; CDR3aa: CASRYQGASYEQYF; CDR3nt: TGTGCCAGCAGATATCAGGGGGCCTCCTACGAGCAGTACTTC
j_gene: TRBJ1-2; abundance: .; len: 15; d_gene: TRBD1; v_gene: TRBV13; CDR3aa: CASSLLSTGGDGYTF; CDR3nt: TGTGCCAGCAGCCTTCTCTCGACAGGGGGTGACGGCTACACCTTC
j_gene: TRBJ1-1; abundance: .; len: 13; d_gene: .; v_gene: TRBV2; CDR3aa: CASSDRGNTEAFF; CDR3nt: TGTGCCAGCAGTGATAGGGGGAACACTGAAGCTTTCTTT
j_gene: TRBJ2-7; abundance: .; len: 14; d_gene: TRBD2; v_gene: TRBV7-9; CDR3aa: CASSLEGLVSEQYF; CDR3nt: TGTGCCAGCAGCTTAGAGGGACTAGTCTCCGAGCAGTACTTC
j_gene: TRBJ2-1; abundance: .; len: 14; d_gene: TRBD1; v_gene: TRBV28; CDR3aa: CASSGDRNSNEQFF; CDR3nt: TGTGCCAGCAGCGGGGACAGGAATTCCAATGAGCAGTTCTTC
j_gene: TRBJ1-5; abundance: .; len: 12; d_gene: .; v_gene: TRBV7-6; CDR3aa: CASSEGDQPQHF; CDR3nt: TGTGCCAGCAGCGAGGGGGATCAGCCCCAGCATTTT
j_gene: TRBJ2-7; abundance: .; len: 15; d_gene: .; v_gene: TRBV9; CDR3aa: CASSEGGAARYEQYF; CDR3nt: TGTGCCAGCAGCGAGGGGGGAGCTGCTCGGTACGAGCAGTACTTC
j_gene: TRBJ2-1; abundance: .; len: 13; d_gene: TRBD1; v_gene: TRBV4-1; CDR3aa: CASSHRGFNEQFF; CDR3nt: TGCGCCAGCAGTCACAGGGGATTTAATGAGCAGTTCTTC
j_gene: TRBJ1-1; abundance: .; len: 12; d_gene: .; v_gene: TRBV27; CDR3aa: CASSLGNTEAFF; CDR3nt: TGTGCCAGCAGTCTGGGGAACACTGAAGCTTTCTTT
j_gene: TRBJ2-2; abundance: .; len: 16; d_gene: TRBD2; v_gene: TRBV7-8; CDR3aa: CASSLRLAGGTGELFF; CDR3nt: TGTGCCAGCAGCTTGCGACTAGCGGGAGGGACCGGGGAGCTGTTTTTT
j_gene: TRBJ2-1; abundance: few; len: 15; d_gene: .; v_gene: TRBV27; CDR3aa: CASRVGTYTYNEQFF; CDR3nt: TGTGCCAGCAGGGTCGGGACCTACACCTACAATGAGCAGTTCTTC
j_gene: TRBJ1-3; abundance: .; len: 14; d_gene: .; v_gene: TRBV7-6; CDR3aa: CASSLGTFGDTIYF; CDR3nt: TGTGCCAGCAGCTTAGGCACTTTTGGGGACACCATATATTTT
j_gene: TRBJ1-2; abundance: .; len: 13; d_gene: TRBD1; v_gene: TRBV2; CDR3aa: CASMGQGRYGYTF; CDR3nt: TGTGCCAGCATGGGACAGGGGCGGTATGGCTACACCTTC
j_gene: TRBJ2-7; abundance: few; len: 14; d_gene: TRBD2; v_gene: TRBV27; CDR3aa: CASRPTSGAGEQYF; CDR3nt: TGTGCCAGCAGGCCAACTAGCGGCGCGGGGGAGCAGTACTTC
j_gene: TRBJ2-7; abundance: .; len: 12; d_gene: .; v_gene: TRBV28; CDR3aa: CASGQGGFEQYF; CDR3nt: TGTGCCAGCGGCCAGGGTGGGTTCGAGCAGTACTTC
j_gene: TRBJ2-7; abundance: once; len: 11; d_gene: .; v_gene: TRBV4-1; CDR3aa: CASSRHGEQYF; CDR3nt: TGCGCCAGCAGCCGCCACGGGGAGCAGTACTTC
j_gene: TRBJ1-1; abundance: .; len: 15; d_gene: TRBD1; v_gene: TRBV6-5; CDR3aa: CASRTRDSWGTEAFF; CDR3nt: TGTGCCAGCAGAACCCGGGACAGTTGGGGCACTGAAGCTTTCTTT
j_gene: TRBJ2-5; abundance: .; len: 15; d_gene: .; v_gene: TRBV7-3; CDR3aa: CASSLNLSPQETQYF; CDR3nt: TGTGCCAGCAGCTTAAATCTTTCTCCACAAGAGACCCAGTACTTC
j_gene: TRBJ1-5; abundance: .; len: 15; d_gene: .; v_gene: TRBV6-5; CDR3aa: CASSYSGRINQPQHF; CDR3nt: TGTGCCAGCAGTTACTCAGGACGGATCAATCAGCCCCAGCATTTT
j_gene: TRBJ1-5; abundance: .; len: 11; d_gene: .; v_gene: TRBV28; CDR3aa: CASSLGQPQHF; CDR3nt: TGTGCCAGCAGCCTCGGTCAGCCCCAGCATTTT
j_gene: TRBJ2-5; abundance: .; len: 16; d_gene: .; v_gene: TRBV4-1; CDR3aa: CASSQDQQGLRETQYF; CDR3nt: TGCGCCAGCAGCCAAGATCAGCAGGGCTTGCGGGAGACCCAGTACTTC
j_gene: TRBJ2-1; abundance: .; len: 15; d_gene: TRBD2; v_gene: TRBV2; CDR3aa: CASMLREAHGDEQFF; CDR3nt: TGTGCCAGCATGCTACGGGAGGCTCATGGGGATGAGCAGTTCTTC
j_gene: TRBJ2-7; abundance: .; len: 15; d_gene: .; v_gene: TRBV11-2; CDR3aa: CASSLIRLASDEQYF; CDR3nt: TGTGCCAGCAGCTTAATTCGGCTAGCTTCCGACGAGCAGTACTTC
j_gene: TRBJ2-1; abundance: .; len: 10; d_gene: .; v_gene: TRBV20-1; CDR3aa: CSADPYEQFF; CDR3nt: TGCAGTGCCGATCCCTATGAGCAGTTCTTC